A selection of T cell receptor beta chains follows, all from one sample in a study of blood T cell repertoires in COVID-19. Some clones are missing from TCRdb's copy, which holds only in-frame ones; the method was immunoSEQ multiplex PCR. Among around 130,000 clones, over 75% were seen once, and the ten largest hold more than 2%. Sequencing used peripheral blood. The receptors here all came from a man in his 70s with active COVID-19. The conserved cysteine and the conserved F or W are not part of the CDR3 here. A D gene is named only where the DNA matches it firmly.

J gene	V gene	D gene	CDR3 protein
TRBJ2-1	TRBV5-1	TRBD2	ASSLPAGAGNEQF
TRBJ1-3	TRBV5-8	TRBD1	ASSPRGQYSGNTIY
TRBJ2-7	TRBV7-9	TRBD1	ASSWDRVGSYEQY
TRBJ2-7	TRBV5-1	TRBD1	ASSSLVGQGAYEQY
TRBJ2-1	TRBV30	.	AWSARLDHEQF
TRBJ2-2	TRBV20-1	.	SASSRGLAGELF
TRBJ2-5	TRBV9	.	ASSVGAKETQY
TRBJ1-3	TRBV7-9	.	ASSASGSGNTIY
TRBJ2-7	TRBV28	TRBD2	ASSSPGLAGREQY
TRBJ1-4	TRBV20-1	.	SASPGRGYGEKLF
TRBJ2-4	TRBV5-1	TRBD1	ASTSGQGVKNIQY
TRBJ2-5	TRBV21-1	.	ASSKGEGGRYRETQY
TRBJ2-7	TRBV9	.	ASSVNPGGMDEQY
TRBJ2-2	TRBV5-5	.	ASSLGQNTGELF
TRBJ2-1	TRBV3-1/TRBV3-2	.	ASSQISGNEQF
TRBJ2-1	TRBV24-1	TRBD2	ATSDALAGKYNEQF
TRBJ1-5	TRBV28	.	ASLTGNQPQH
TRBJ2-1	TRBV27	TRBD2	ASSPLTSGRVYNEQF
TRBJ2-7	TRBV4-2	TRBD2	ASSPIESGTPYEQY
TRBJ1-1	TRBV18	.	ASPHGGLMNTEAF
TRBJ1-3	TRBV14	.	ASSLSLGNTIY
TRBJ2-7	TRBV11-2	TRBD1	ASSSGQGNFYEQY
TRBJ2-7	TRBV7-9	.	ASSLVGEQY
TRBJ2-1	TRBV7-9	TRBD2	ASIHGSGRASNEQF
TRBJ1-4	TRBV4-2	.	ASSQPQGSNEKLF
TRBJ2-5	TRBV15	.	ATTPGRGMVETQY
TRBJ1-2	TRBV5-1	TRBD1	ASSLPTGKGGYT
TRBJ2-2	TRBV24-1	TRBD1	ATTDRANTGELF
TRBJ2-1	TRBV18	TRBD2	ASSPRPREGEQF
TRBJ2-3	TRBV7-8	.	ASSSLLGGADTQY
TRBJ2-3	TRBV19	.	ASKVKRRSTDTQY
TRBJ2-2	TRBV6-5	.	ASSRQRNTGELF
TRBJ2-1	TRBV6-5	TRBD1	ASKERTGYGNEQF
TRBJ1-2	TRBV18	TRBD1	ASWGQDNYGYT
TRBJ1-2	TRBV5-1	.	ASSLDSQGLFYGYT
TRBJ1-1	TRBV5-6	.	ASSPGPSYEAF
TRBJ2-7	TRBV6-5	.	ASSRSLGGYEQY
TRBJ2-5	TRBV21-1	.	ASSKGQREAQLSETQY
TRBJ2-2	TRBV12-2	.	ASRLAGTSGSANTGELF
TRBJ1-5	TRBV10-3	TRBD1	AISLGTGIDQPQH
TRBJ1-1	TRBV28	TRBD1	ASSLRQGFRAEAF
TRBJ1-1	TRBV7-9	.	ASSSFTEAF
TRBJ1-2	TRBV7-2	.	ASSLENARGHGYT
TRBJ2-1	TRBV27	.	ASSSWVGGEQF
TRBJ2-3	TRBV28	TRBD1	ASSGGTGADTQY
TRBJ2-6	TRBV19	TRBD1	ASKSGGYGANVLT
TRBJ2-2	TRBV28	.	ASSFSGTPNTGELF
TRBJ1-5	TRBV2	.	ASRETQGANQPQH
TRBJ2-7	TRBV28	TRBD2	ASTRGGAYEQY
TRBJ1-2	TRBV9	TRBD1	ASSVATPGQGSGGYT
TRBJ1-2	TRBV10-3	.	AISEQQGGGSYGYT
TRBJ2-7	TRBV30	.	ALLGRLSYEQY
TRBJ1-1	TRBV28	TRBD1	ASSLPRQGMTNTEAF
TRBJ2-2	TRBV28	TRBD1	ASSTGTGKTGELF